The 18 T cell receptor beta chains listed next were all sequenced from one sample in a study of T cells in narcolepsy. The assay was immunoSEQ multiplex PCR, and TCRdb's table has in-frame clones only and misses some. The sample lists tens of thousands of clones, 60% to 85% occurring once. The specimen sequenced was memory (CD45RA-) CD4+ T cells from blood. The receptors here all came from a human donor in good health.

This sequence joins TRBV4-3 and TRBJ1-1; no clear D. In germline, CDR1 is LGHNA, CDR2 YSLEER. CDR3 length: 16 residues. Trimming removed 6 bases from V and 5 bases from J, with 22 bases in between. DNA of the CDR3: TGCGCCAGCAGTCGTAATTATGGGTCCTTTGAGACTGAAGCTTTCTTT. Encoded protein: CASSRNYGSFETEAFF.

This clone turned up a few times. The gene calls are TRBV5-6 and TRBJ1-6; TRBD1 might be the D (5 bases). The CDR3 runs 15 residues. The germline gives CDR1 SGHDT, CDR2 YYEEEE. Trimming pared 0 bases from V and 9 bases from J, leaving 13 bases between. CDR3 region: CASSLGLVGTSPLHF. The CDR3 DNA sequence: TGTGCCAGCAGCTTGGGTCTCGTTGGGACTTCACCCCTCCACTTT.

By proportion, this clone is medium-sized. CDR3 loop: CASSDLLTFGGLGSYEQYF. In DNA, the CDR3 is TGTGCCAGCAGCGACCTACTAACCTTCGGTGGGTTAGGCTCCTACGAGCAGTACTTC. The rearrangement links TRBV28 to TRBJ2-7, with D hard to call. The germline CDR1 and CDR2 sequences are MDHEN and SYDVKM. Trimming stripped 6 bases from V and 0 bases from J, with 27 bases between. The CDR3 runs to 19 residues.

The rearrangement links TRBV7-9 to TRBJ2-5; 10 nucleotides agree with TRBD2. Looked up from germline, CDR1 is SEHNR and CDR2 is FQNEAQ (reference sequence). The CDR3 is 18 amino acids. With V trimmed by 9 bases and J by 4 bases, 20 bases remained unmatched. CDR3 residues: CARPTETPGLARRETQYF. DNA for the CDR3: TGTGCCAGACCGACAGAGACGCCGGGACTAGCGAGGCGAGAGACCCAGTACTTC. The variable domain in full, completed from reference TRBV7-9 and TRBJ2-5, reads DTGVSQNPRHKITKRGQNVTFRCDPISEHNRLYWYRQTLGQGPEFLTYFQNEAQLEKSRLLSDRFSAERPKGSFSTLEIQRTEQGDSAMYLCARPTETPGLARRETQYFGPGTRLLVL.

In this sample, this clone turned up a few times. The chain couples TRBV7-9 to TRBJ2-1; D unclear. The V and J ends lost 8 bases and 6 bases respectively, with 8 bases between them. This CDR3 comprises 11 residues. Germline lookup yields CDR1 SEHNR and CDR2 FQNEAQ (reference sequence). Written as DNA, the CDR3 is TGTGCCAGCGACGGAAGCAATGAGCAGTTCTTC. This codes for CASDGSNEQFF. The whole variable domain, filled in from reference TRBV7-9 and TRBJ2-1, reads DTGVSQNPRHKITKRGQNVTFRCDPISEHNRLYWYRQTLGQGPEFLTYFQNEAQLEKSRLLSDRFSAERPKGSFSTLEIQRTEQGDSAMYLCASDGSNEQFFGPGTRLTVL.

V gene TRBV28 combines with J gene TRBJ2-1, with unresolved D. The V end lost 1 base, the J end lost 6 bases, and 4 bases lay between the germline ends. Germline V gene lookup returns CDR1 MDHEN and CDR2 SYDVKM. There are 12 residues in the CDR3. DNA for the CDR3: TGTGCCAGCAGTTTATCCCTCAATGAGCAGTTCTTC. Amino acids: CASSLSLNEQFF.

Written as DNA, the CDR3 is TGCGCCAGCAGCTACGGGGACAGCTCGGGCGAGCAGTACTTC. Encoded protein: CASSYGDSSGEQYF. V usage is TRBV5-1 and J usage is TRBJ2-7; 7 bases fit TRBD1. The CDR3 consists of 14 residues. V lost 3 bases to trimming and J lost 6 bases; unmatched junction nucleotides: 9. Germline CDR1 and CDR2: SGHRS and YFSETQ.

The rearrangement joins TRBV29-1 to TRBJ1-2; the match to TRBD1 covers 10 bases. The trim removed 4 bases at V and 5 bases at J, leaving 7 bases unmatched. This CDR3 has 14 residues. Germline V gene data show CDR1 as SQVTM and CDR2 as ANQGSEA. DNA of the CDR3: TGCAGCGTTGGGGGACAGGGGAAAGGGTATGGCTACACCTTC. Translation gives CSVGGQGKGYGYTF.

The chain joins TRBV7-2 to TRBJ2-3; 8 positions agree with TRBD2. Germline values: CDR1 SGHTA, CDR2 FQGNSA. The CDR3 sequence is 16 residues long. V dropped 1 base and J dropped 2; count of bases not matched to a gene: 5. This chain's CDR3 is CASSLGLAGPTDTQYF. CDR3 nucleotides: TGTGCCAGCAGCTTAGGGTTAGCGGGACCCACAGATACGCAGTATTTT.

The chain couples TRBV27 to TRBJ2-5; D is ambiguous. The DNA end is a closer match to TRBJ2-7, so the J assignment may be wrong. The CDR3 consists of 14 residues. Germline assignment: CDR1 MNHEY and CDR2 SMNVEV (reference sequence). CDR3 sequence (DNA): TGTGCCAGCAGTTTAACGATTCCTACCGACGAGCAGTACTTC. Its translation is CASSLTIPTDEQYF.

V gene TRBV10-3 combines with J gene TRBJ2-3, with D possibly being TRBD2 (6 bases). V was pared by 4 bases and J by 9 bases, with 20 bases between. Germline V gene sequence: CDR1 ENHRY, CDR2 SYGVKD. The CDR3 totals 15 residues. The CDR3 reads CAISVEVVAGGTQYF. DNA of the CDR3: TGTGCCATCAGTGTCGAAGTGGTTGCAGGAGGGACGCAGTATTTT.

Details on this clone: The junction departs from the called germline gene at one end, perhaps through a read error. This same CDR3 is encoded by further DNA sequences in the sample. The V gene is TRBV11-1, the J gene TRBJ2-1, with 15 bases identical to TRBD2. Germline CDR1 and CDR2: SGHAT and FQDESV (reference sequence). The CDR3 loop spans 16 amino acids. The CDR3 here is CASSSGTSGGYDEQFF. The DNA of the CDR3 is TGTGCCAGCAGCTCCGGGACTAGCGGGGGGTACGATGAGCAATTCTTC.

The CDR3, as DNA: TGTGCCACCAGCAGAGGGGACAGGACTAGCGGGAGAGGTGAGCAGTACTTC. This translates into CATSRGDRTSGRGEQYF. This sequence joins TRBV15 and TRBJ2-5; 13 nucleotides line up with TRBD2. Looked up from germline, CDR1 is LNHNV and CDR2 is YYDKDF (reference sequence). The CDR3 is 17 amino acids. V dropped 1 base and J dropped 11; count of bases not matched to a gene: 13.

This clone was observed a handful of times. In DNA, the CDR3 is TGTGCCAGCAGCTTGGCCCTGGGGTTGACCTACGAGCAGTACTTC. Amino acids: CASSLALGLTYEQYF. The chain couples TRBV5-5 to TRBJ2-7; D not resolved. CDR1 and CDR2 (germline): SGHKS, YYEKEE (reference sequence). V lost 0 bases and J lost 2, with 12 bases in between. The CDR3 spans 15 residues.

The V and J genes are TRBV28 and TRBJ1-5; no definite D call. V gave up 7 bases and J gave up 2 bases, with 9 bases separating them. The V gene's germline CDR1 is MDHEN and CDR2 SYDVKM. The CDR3 is 13 amino acids. CDR3 DNA: TGTGCCAGCAAAACAGCAGGCAATCAGCCCCAGCATTTT. Translation gives CASKTAGNQPQHF.

The chain combines TRBV7-2 with TRBJ2-5, with TRBD1 identical over 7 bases. The CDR3 has 14 amino acids. The trim removed 5 bases at V and 1 base at J, leaving 4 bases unmatched. Germline V lookup: CDR1 SGHTA, CDR2 FQGNSA. The CDR3 loop is CASSPHRGQETQYF. CDR3 DNA: TGTGCCAGCAGCCCCCACAGGGGCCAAGAGACCCAGTACTTC.

V usage is TRBV4-1 and J usage is TRBJ2-2; D uncertain. The germline gives CDR1 MGHRA, CDR2 YSYEKL. The length of the CDR3 is 13 residues. Trimming pared 0 bases from V and 6 bases from J, leaving 5 bases between. CDR3 nucleotide sequence: TGCGCCAGCAGCCAAGATGGGGCCGGGGAGCTGTTTTTT. Translation gives CASSQDGAGELFF.

This clone was observed a single time. This chain uses TRBV5-4 with TRBJ2-7; 7 nucleotides line up with TRBD1. The germline V gene encodes CDR1 SGHNT and CDR2 YYREEE (reference sequence). This CDR3 spans 15 amino acids. Unmatched junction bases numbered 12, after V lost 5 bases and J lost 4 bases. Here the CDR3 DNA reads TGTGCCAGCAGACGTGACAGGGAAGGTTCGTACGAGCAGTACTTC. Translated, it gives CASRRDREGSYEQYF.